Following are 30 T cell receptor beta chains from one sample sequenced in a study of human T cells and chemical hapten exposure. TCRdb recomputed calls from the RACE reads with MiXCR, one row per CDR3 protein. The table lists around 300,000 distinct CDR3 sequences, around 7% of them singletons. Time point defined: pre-sensitization, week 0. Treatment meaning: therapeutic diphenylcyclopropenone sensitization with weekly scalp DPC. The sequencing here drew on whole blood, taken in connection with sensitization to the hapten diphenylcyclopropenone (DPC). These receptors were obtained from a man between 18 and 35 years old with alopecia areata. Some clones in this sample may be carry-over from other donors' samples.

The chain employs TRBV9 and TRBJ1-1, with 9 nucleotides matching TRBD1. Germline V gene data show CDR1 as SGDLS and CDR2 as YYNGEE. This CDR3 has 17 amino acids. V was clipped by 0 bases and J by 4 bases; unmatched bases: 10. CDR3 region: CASSVGPRDRAPTEAFF. DNA of the CDR3: TGTGCCAGCAGCGTAGGACCGAGGGACAGGGCCCCCACTGAAGCTTTCTTT.

The sample holds a few counts of this clonotype. This chain joins TRBV18 and TRBJ1-2, with 8 nucleotides matching TRBD1. The CDR3 covers 15 residues. J gave up 0 bases and V 4 bases, and 4 bases lay outside the gene matches. CDR1 is KGHSH and CDR2 is LQKENI in the germline V gene. The CDR3 region has the DNA TGTGCCAGCTCACTGGACAGGGTAGCTAACTATGGCTACACCTTC. This translates into CASSLDRVANYGYTF. Together with reference TRBV18 and TRBJ1-2, the CDR3 gives the full variable domain: NAGVMQNPRHLVRRRGQEARLRCSPMKGHSHVYWYRQLPEEGLKFMVYLQKENIIDESGMPKERFSAEFPKEGPSILRIQQVVRGDSAAYFCASSLDRVANYGYTFGSGTRLTVV.

This clonotype was detected a few times. The rearrangement joins TRBV12-3 or TRBV12-4 to TRBJ2-5, with 7 bases lining up with TRBD2. This CDR3 is 13 amino acids long. J gave up 7 bases and V 6 bases, and 8 bases lay outside the gene matches. The CDR3 is CASSVTSRGTQYF. The CDR3 DNA reads TGTGCCAGCAGCGTGACTAGCCGGGGGACCCAGTACTTC.

The rearrangement links TRBV7-9 to TRBJ2-3; a possible D gene is TRBD1 (5 bases). V lost 3 bases and J lost 2, with 15 bases in between. Germline values: CDR1 SEHNR, CDR2 FQNEAQ (reference sequence). The CDR3 runs to 16 residues. The CDR3 region is CASSFSQGSFTDTQYF. The CDR3 region has the DNA TGTGCCAGCAGCTTTTCTCAGGGTAGTTTCACAGATACGCAGTATTTT.

In its sample, this clonotype was seen a few times. The genes are TRBV28 and TRBJ2-2, with unresolved D. CDR1 is MDHEN and CDR2 is SYDVKM in the germline V gene. The CDR3 is 14 amino acids. V was cut by 3 bases and J by 3 bases, with 8 bases left in between. The CDR3 DNA reads TGTGCCAGCAGTTTTCTGCCCCACACCGGGGAGCTGTTTTTT. It specifies CASSFLPHTGELFF.

Judged by abundance, this clonotype is medium-sized. V gene TRBV7-2 combines with J gene TRBJ2-3; D possibly matches TRBD1 or TRBD2 (5 bases each). Trimming left V 3 bases short and J 1 base short, with 5 bases between. CDR1 is SGHTA and CDR2 is FQGNSA in the germline V gene. The CDR3 runs to 13 residues. Here the CDR3 reads CASSLGGTDTQYF. For the CDR3, the DNA is TGTGCCAGCAGCTTGGGGGGCACAGATACGCAGTATTTT.

Many counts were recorded for this clonotype. This sequence joins TRBV28 and TRBJ2-7, with D unclear. The CDR3 is 14 amino acids. In germline, CDR1 is MDHEN, CDR2 SYDVKM. V was clipped by 3 bases and J by 5 bases, with 14 bases between them. CDR3 DNA sequence: TGTGCCAGCAGTTTGGTGGGATGGGCCAACGAGCAGTACTTC. Amino acids: CASSLVGWANEQYF.

This rearrangement joins TRBV5-5 to TRBJ2-5; D is undetermined. V was shortened by 5 bases and J by 5 bases, with 19 bases between the two germline ends. The V gene's germline CDR1 is SGHKS and CDR2 YYEKEE (reference sequence). The CDR3 has 15 residues. For the CDR3, the DNA is TGTGCCAGCAGTTCCGGCTCGGCTAACCGGGAGACCCAGTACTTC. Translated: CASSSGSANRETQYF.

This clonotype was counted a few times. The chain carries TRBV7-2 and TRBJ1-2; TRBD1 aligns across 12 bases. V lost 0 bases, J lost 8 bases, and 4 bases stayed unmatched. This CDR3 is built from 15 residues. Per germline, CDR1 SGHTA and CDR2 FQGNSA. CDR3 in amino acids: CASSLAGTGGVGYTF. The CDR3 coding sequence is TGTGCCAGCAGCTTAGCGGGGACAGGGGGCGTGGGCTACACCTTC.

In the case of this clonotype: A read error is possible here, since a much larger clone lies one base away. In nucleotides, the CDR3 is TGTGCCACCAGTGACCGGGGACAGATGAATCAGCCCCGGCATTTT. Protein: CATSDRGQMNQPRHF. The chain carries TRBV24-1 and TRBJ1-5, with 7 bases identical to TRBD1. The CDR3 is 15 residues long. Germline V lookup: CDR1 KGHDR, CDR2 SFDVKD.

This clonotype was detected a few times. The chain employs TRBV29-1 and TRBJ2-7, with D possibly being TRBD1 (6 bases). This CDR3 is 13 amino acids long. V was shortened by 0 bases and J by 4 bases, with 10 bases between the two germline ends. Looked up from germline, CDR1 is SQVTM and CDR2 is ANQGSEA. The CDR3 DNA reads as TGCAGCGTTGAAGAGGGGGCGAGGTACGAGCAGTACTTC. Its protein product is CSVEEGARYEQYF.

The chain joins TRBV5-6 to TRBJ2-7; D is unclear. V lost 1 base and J lost 2, with 10 bases in between. Germline assignment: CDR1 SGHDT and CDR2 YYEEEE. The CDR3 is 14 residues long. This CDR3 reads CASSLRGPAYEQYF. The CDR3 bases are TGTGCCAGCAGCTTGCGCGGACCTGCCTACGAGCAGTACTTC.

This clonotype was observed many times. The V gene is TRBV7-3, the J gene TRBJ2-3; D is unresolved. Between the trimmed V and J ends, which lost 0 bases and 1 base, there was a span of 8 bases. The CDR3 extends over 15 amino acids. In germline, CDR1 is SGHTA, CDR2 FQGTGA. CDR3 sequence: CASSLTPLGTDTQYF. CDR3 bases: TGTGCCAGCAGCTTAACGCCCCTGGGCACAGATACGCAGTATTTT.

In its sample, this clonotype was seen a few times. The chain employs TRBV2 and TRBJ2-7; 9 bases are shared with TRBD1. This CDR3 contains 16 residues. Trimming took 7 bases from V and 2 from J; bases not matched to a gene: 12. The germline V gene has CDR1 SNHLY and CDR2 FYNNEI. The DNA for the CDR3 is TGTGCCAGCAATCGGCCGGGACAGGGAGCTACCTACGAGCAGTACTTC. Encoded protein: CASNRPGQGATYEQYF.

This clonotype has a count of ten or more. The chain carries TRBV12-3 or TRBV12-4 and TRBJ2-3; possibly TRBD1 for D (7 bases). The CDR3 length is 18 residues. V shed 2 bases and J shed 6 bases, with 24 bases lying between them. CDR3 sequence reads: CASSLSGGTPLLVDTQYF. The CDR3 nucleotides read TGTGCCAGCAGTTTATCAGGGGGGACACCCCTGTTGGTGGATACGCAGTATTTT.

This clonotype was seen a handful of times. The genes are TRBV27 and TRBJ2-5; 10 bases fit TRBD2. The CDR3 consists of 15 residues. Germline CDR1 MNHEY, CDR2 SMNVEV (reference sequence). With V trimmed by 5 bases and J by 5 bases, 8 bases remained unmatched. The CDR3 coding sequence is TGTGCCAGCAGTCCCCTAGCGGGGGCCGGGGAGACCCAGTACTTC. Amino acid sequence: CASSPLAGAGETQYF.

This clonotype turned up a few times. The chain employs TRBV5-1 and TRBJ2-1; 11 bases align to TRBD2. J was trimmed by 5 bases and V by 9 bases; bases with no gene match: 10. The CDR3 covers 15 residues. Per germline, CDR1 SGHRS and CDR2 YFSETQ. The CDR3 is CATRKTSGGHNEQFF. The CDR3, as DNA: TGCGCCACTAGGAAAACTAGCGGGGGACACAATGAGCAGTTCTTC.

This clonotype was recorded a few times. This rearrangement joins TRBV9 to TRBJ2-5, with D unresolved. This CDR3 spans 14 amino acids. Trimming removed 4 bases at V and 2 bases at J, with 12 bases between. Germline V gene lookup returns CDR1 SGDLS and CDR2 YYNGEE. The CDR3 sequence: CASSFDDGQETQYF. DNA of the CDR3: TGTGCCAGCAGCTTCGACGATGGGCAAGAGACCCAGTACTTC.

This clonotype was found many times. The rearrangement uses TRBV20-1 and TRBJ1-1; D uncertain. Germline V gene data show CDR1 as DFQATT and CDR2 as SNEGSKA (reference sequence). The V and J ends lost 1 base and 4 bases respectively, with 19 bases between them. This CDR3 has 16 residues. The chain's CDR3 is CSARGPLTRESTEAFF. The CDR3 DNA is TGCAGTGCTAGAGGGCCACTGACAAGGGAAAGCACTGAAGCTTTCTTT.

This clonotype was counted only a few times. The genes are TRBV12-3 or TRBV12-4 and TRBJ1-4, with D possibly TRBD1 on 6 matching bases. The V end was cut by 6 bases, the J end by 4 bases, with 12 bases between. The CDR3 loop spans 14 amino acids. CDR3 DNA sequence: TGTGCCAGCAGGCAAGGACAGAATAATGAAAAACTGTTTTTT. Its translation: CASRQGQNNEKLFF.

The V and J genes are TRBV9 and TRBJ2-4; D remains unclear. Germline CDR1 is SGDLS and CDR2 is YYNGEE. CDR3 length equals 14 residues. V lost 0 bases, J lost 10 bases, and 14 bases lay in between. The CDR3 bases are TGTGCCAGCAGCGTAGACCCTTGGACCCGTATTCAGTACTTC. The encoded protein is CASSVDPWTRIQYF.

A few counts support this clonotype. The chain uses TRBV5-1 and TRBJ2-3, with 13 bases matching TRBD2. The CDR3 sequence is 16 residues long. The germline gives CDR1 SGHRS, CDR2 YFSETQ. V gave up 5 bases and J gave up 4 bases; unmatched junction bases: 7. In DNA, the CDR3 is TGCGCCAGCAGAATACTTACTAGCGGGGGGGCAGATACGCAGTATTTT. Amino acid sequence: CASRILTSGGADTQYF.

This clonotype was seen repeatedly, ten times or more. The chain links TRBV29-1 to TRBJ1-1, with 12 bases matching TRBD1. The CDR3 spans 15 residues. Losses at the gene ends were 7 bases for V and 4 bases for J; bases not matched to a gene: 10. The germline gives CDR1 SQVTM, CDR2 ANQGSEA. The CDR3 spells CSATGTGGVGTEAFF. CDR3 nucleotide sequence: TGCAGCGCCACCGGGACAGGGGGCGTGGGCACTGAAGCTTTCTTT.

This clonotype showed up just a few times. The gene calls are TRBV7-9 and TRBJ2-7, with no clear D. This CDR3 spans 12 amino acids. V lost 2 bases to trimming and J lost 5 bases, with 7 bases between them. Per the germline V gene, CDR1 is SEHNR and CDR2 is FQNEAQ (reference sequence). CDR3 sequence: CASSLIPDEQYV. The CDR3, as DNA: TGTGCCAGCAGCTTAATCCCCGACGAGCAGTACGTC.

The J gene is TRBJ2-1, the V gene TRBV18; possibly TRBD1 for D (6 bases). This CDR3 has 11 amino acids. Trimming shortened V by 5 bases and J by 8 bases, and 7 bases separated the two germline ends. In germline, CDR1 is KGHSH, CDR2 LQKENI. The CDR3: CASSGGHEQFF. The CDR3 DNA reads TGTGCCAGCTCAGGGGGCCATGAGCAGTTCTTC.

This clonotype came up many times. The chain is built from TRBV6-5 and TRBJ2-6; 8 positions agree with TRBD1. V shed 3 bases, J shed 0 bases, and the junction held 4 bases outside the gene matches. This CDR3 contains 17 residues. Per germline, CDR1 MNHEY and CDR2 SVGAGI. The CDR3: CASSYGTGGSGANVLTF. In DNA form, the CDR3 reads TGTGCCAGCAGTTATGGTACAGGGGGCTCTGGGGCCAACGTCCTGACTTTC.

The V call is TRBV7-9, the J call TRBJ2-2; D is unresolved. CDR1 is SEHNR, CDR2 FQNEAQ, per germline (reference sequence). This CDR3 comprises 14 residues. Trimming pared 6 bases from V and 0 bases from J, leaving 8 bases between. CDR3 sequence: CASSPAANTGELFF. CDR3 in DNA: TGTGCCAGCAGTCCCGCGGCGAACACCGGGGAGCTGTTTTTT.

The J gene is TRBJ2-1, the V gene TRBV24-1, with 8 bases that match TRBD1. Germline CDR1 and CDR2: KGHDR and SFDVKD. CDR3 length equals 16 residues. V gave up 2 bases and J gave up 2 bases; unmatched junction bases: 4. The CDR3 region is CATSDSGTGAYNEQFF. The CDR3 DNA reads as TGTGCCACCAGTGATTCCGGGACAGGAGCCTACAATGAGCAGTTCTTC.

The chain employs TRBV20-1 and TRBJ2-3; D gene ambiguous. CDR1 is DFQATT, CDR2 SNEGSKA, per germline (reference sequence). The CDR3 is made up of 11 amino acids. Trimming stripped 6 bases from V and 4 bases from J, with 8 bases between. CDR3 amino acids: CSASLSDTQYF. The CDR3 DNA is TGCAGTGCCTCACTTTCAGATACGCAGTATTTT.

The CDR3 region is CASSVGMGAVHEQYF. The CDR3 DNA follows: TGTGCCAGCAGCGTAGGTATGGGTGCCGTCCACGAGCAGTACTTC. This sequence joins TRBV9 and TRBJ2-7; no definite D call. The CDR3 loop spans 15 amino acids. The V gene lost 0 bases and the J gene lost 5 bases, with 15 bases spanning the gap. The germline CDR1 and CDR2 sequences are SGDLS and YYNGEE. Variable domain in full (rest from reference TRBV9 and TRBJ2-7): DSGVTQTPKHLITATGQRVTLRCSPRSGDLSVYWYQQSLDQGLQFLIQYYNGEERAKGNILERFSAQQFPDLHSELNLSSLELGDSALYFCASSVGMGAVHEQYFGPGTRLTVT.